Listed below are T cell receptor beta chains from one sample, sequenced in a study of cytomegalovirus exposure and HLA in healthy donors. Using immunoSEQ multiplex PCR, the repertoire was profiled, and TCRdb retains in-frame clones only, with some absent. The table shows about 160,000 clones, with around 84% occurring only once. Source material: PBMCs. The receptors were sampled from a man between 18 and 29 years old in good health and CMV-seronegative. Each CDR3 is given with its conserved first and last residue. Fields, in order: J gene, D gene, clone size, V gene, CDR3 DNA, CDR3 protein. D genes are given only for firm matches. Only part of the rows carry a size: once, few, many, or a class if the clone is expanded.

>TRBJ1-3|NA|NA|TRBV28
TGTGCCAGCAGACTACAGGTCCATGGAAACACCATATATTTT
CASRLQVHGNTIYF
>TRBJ2-3|NA|NA|TRBV20-1
TGCAGTGCAAGCTTACGGGATACGCAGTATTTT
CSASLRDTQYF
>TRBJ2-7|NA|NA|TRBV28
TGTGCCAGCACCCCCTCAGGGTACGAGCAGTACTTC
CASTPSGYEQYF
>TRBJ2-7|TRBD1|once|TRBV9
TGTGCCAGCAGCGGGGACAGTGAGCAGTACTTC
CASSGDSEQYF
>TRBJ2-7|TRBD1|NA|TRBV28
TGTGCCAGCAGGACGGGACAGGGCTACTACGAGCAGTACTTC
CASRTGQGYYEQYF
>TRBJ2-7|TRBD1|NA|TRBV18
TGTGCCAGCTCACCATTGCCGGGACAGGGGTCCTACGAGCAGTACTTC
CASSPLPGQGSYEQYF
>TRBJ2-1|NA|NA|TRBV7-9
TGTTCCAGCAGACCTCCAACAGGGAAGGGGAACAATGAGCAGTTCTTC
CSSRPPTGKGNNEQFF
>TRBJ1-2|NA|NA|TRBV28
TGTGCCAGCAGTTTAGGGCAGGGCCGGGGCTACACCTTC
CASSLGQGRGYTF
>TRBJ2-1|TRBD2|NA|TRBV5-1
TGCGCCAGCCAGCCGACTAGCGGGAGGGCCGGCTACAATGAGCAGTTCTTC
CASQPTSGRAGYNEQFF
>TRBJ1-2|NA|NA|TRBV6-1
TGTGCCAGCAGTGAAGGCGGGCTCCAGCATGGCTACACCTTC
CASSEGGLQHGYTF
>TRBJ1-1|NA|NA|TRBV2
TGTGCCAGCAGGGGGGGTCCGGCTTTCTTT
CASRGGPAFF
>TRBJ2-1|NA|once|TRBV2
TGTGCCCTGGGCAGGGTCGATGAGCAGTTCTTC
CALGRVDEQFF
>TRBJ2-5|NA|NA|TRBV7-9
TGTGCCAGCAGCTTTAGCAGGGGTCGAGAGACCCAGTACTTC
CASSFSRGRETQYF
>TRBJ1-5|NA|NA|TRBV7-3
TGTGCCAGCAGCTTACCAGTTCTGAATCAGCCCCAGCATTTT
CASSLPVLNQPQHF
>TRBJ2-7|TRBD2|few|TRBV28
TGTGCCAGCAGTTTAACGCTAGCGGGCCCCTACGAGCAGTACTTC
CASSLTLAGPYEQYF
>TRBJ2-7|NA|NA|TRBV5-1
TGCGCCAGCAGCTTGTTGGACTTCTCCTACGAGCAGTACTTC
CASSLLDFSYEQYF
>TRBJ2-3|TRBD2|NA|TRBV5-1
TGCGCCAGCAGCATAGCGCCGGGACTAGGAGTAGATACGCAGTATTTT
CASSIAPGLGVDTQYF
>TRBJ2-3|TRBD1|NA|TRBV5-1
TGCGCCAGTAGTCGAAGATTCCGGGACAGGGTCACAGATACGCAGTATTTT
CASSRRFRDRVTDTQYF
>TRBJ1-1|NA|NA|TRBV5-1
TGCGCCAGCAGCTTGGGGACAGCTGATAACACTGAAGCTTTCTTT
CASSLGTADNTEAFF
>TRBJ1-3|NA|NA|TRBV18
TGTGCCAGCTCAGGGGCCTGGGACTCTGGAAACACCATATATTTT
CASSGAWDSGNTIYF
>TRBJ2-3|NA|once|TRBV12-5
TGTGCTAGTGGCCAGGACAGTACAACAGATACGCAGTATTTT
CASGQDSTTDTQYF
>TRBJ2-1|TRBD1|NA|TRBV11-3
TGTGCCAGCAGCCGAGGGACAGGCAGAGACAATGAGCAGTTCTTC
CASSRGTGRDNEQFF
>TRBJ2-1|TRBD2|NA|TRBV7-2
TGTGCCAGCAGCTTTTTAGCGGGAGGGGGGGAGCAGTTCTTC
CASSFLAGGGEQFF
>TRBJ2-7|TRBD1|NA|TRBV6-1
TGTGCCAGCCGGGGACAGGGGTTTATGGTCTACGAGCAGTACTTC
CASRGQGFMVYEQYF
>TRBJ2-3|TRBD2|NA|TRBV28
TGTGCCAGCAGTTTAAGCCTGTTAGCGGGAGGCCCAGATACGCAGTATTTT
CASSLSLLAGGPDTQYF